This record looks at one TCR beta chain sequence and its context. Using RNA transcripts as the source, TCR beta CDR3 regions were amplified. Using the HTBI primer set, a first-round RT-PCR was run on the TCR CDR3. TCRdb re-analysed the multiplex PCR reads in MiXCR, keeping a single row per CDR3 protein. The sample includes about 290,000 distinct CDR3 sequences, roughly 13% of them seen just once. The data were taken from a study of T cells in Graves' hyperthyroidism and ophthalmopathy. Germline V gene sequence: CDR1 LGHDT, CDR2 YNNKEL (reference sequence). The CDR3 consists of 14 residues. V dropped 0 bases and J dropped 8 bases, with 13 bases sitting between them.

Sequences were obtained from blood. The chain recombines TRBV3-1 with TRBJ1-1, with D unclear. The TCR originated in a woman between 25 and 40 years old with Graves' hyperthyroidism that later progressed to Graves' ophthalmopathy. The CDR3 coding sequence is TGTGCCAGCAGCCAAGATTTAGCCTTGGCAGAAGCTTTCTTT. Translated, it gives CASSQDLALAEAFF.